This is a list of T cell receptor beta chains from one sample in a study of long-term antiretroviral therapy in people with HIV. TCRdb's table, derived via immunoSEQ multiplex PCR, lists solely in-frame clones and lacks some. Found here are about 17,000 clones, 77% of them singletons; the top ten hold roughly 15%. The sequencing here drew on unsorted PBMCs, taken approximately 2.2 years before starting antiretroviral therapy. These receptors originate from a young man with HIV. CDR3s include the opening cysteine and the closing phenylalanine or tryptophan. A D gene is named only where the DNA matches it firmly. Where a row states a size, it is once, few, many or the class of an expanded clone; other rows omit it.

cdr3_nt: TGCGCCAGCAGCCAAGATGGGACAGGGATGCATGAGCAGTTCTTC
cdr3_aa: CASSQDGTGMHEQFF
v_call: TRBV4-1
j_call: TRBJ2-1
clone_size: .
d_call: TRBD1

cdr3_nt: TGCGCCAGCAGCCCTATGACCCTGGGGCAGGGCTACGAGCAGTACTTC
cdr3_aa: CASSPMTLGQGYEQYF
v_call: TRBV4-3
j_call: TRBJ2-7
clone_size: once
d_call: .

cdr3_nt: TGTGCCACCCGCCCTGATAACACCGGGGAGCTGTTTTTT
cdr3_aa: CATRPDNTGELFF
v_call: TRBV10-3
j_call: TRBJ2-2
clone_size: .
d_call: .

cdr3_nt: TGTGCCAGCAGCCAGGCCGGGGAAACCCAATCCTACGAGCAGTACTTC
cdr3_aa: CASSQAGETQSYEQYF
v_call: TRBV13
j_call: TRBJ2-7
clone_size: .
d_call: .

cdr3_nt: TGTGCCATCAGTTCAGGGTTGGGGGAGACCCAGTACTTC
cdr3_aa: CAISSGLGETQYF
v_call: TRBV10-3
j_call: TRBJ2-5
clone_size: .
d_call: .

cdr3_nt: TGCGCCAGCAGCCAAGGAGGGACAGACTTCCTTAACTATGGCTACACCTTC
cdr3_aa: CASSQGGTDFLNYGYTF
v_call: TRBV4-1
j_call: TRBJ1-2
clone_size: .
d_call: TRBD1

cdr3_nt: TGTGCCAGCTCACCACCGGGGGACTACGAGCAGTACTTC
cdr3_aa: CASSPPGDYEQYF
v_call: TRBV18
j_call: TRBJ2-7
clone_size: .
d_call: .

cdr3_nt: TGTGCCAGCTCACCAGGGACAGGGGAGAGAACATACAATGAGCAGTTCTTC
cdr3_aa: CASSPGTGERTYNEQFF
v_call: TRBV18
j_call: TRBJ2-1
clone_size: .
d_call: TRBD1

cdr3_nt: TGTGCCAGCAGCTTGAGCGGGGGGGGATACAATGAGCAGTTCTTC
cdr3_aa: CASSLSGGGYNEQFF
v_call: TRBV11-3
j_call: TRBJ2-1
clone_size: .
d_call: TRBD2

cdr3_nt: TGTGCCTGGAGTGGGACAGGGAATGCCGGGGAGCTGTTTTTT
cdr3_aa: CAWSGTGNAGELFF
v_call: TRBV30
j_call: TRBJ2-2
clone_size: .
d_call: TRBD1

cdr3_nt: TGTGCCAGCAGCTTAGTCATAGGGGGACTAACAACAAACACCGGGGAGCTGTTTTTT
cdr3_aa: CASSLVIGGLTTNTGELFF
v_call: TRBV7-8
j_call: TRBJ2-2
clone_size: .
d_call: .

cdr3_nt: TGTGCCAGCAGTTCCCTCTATAGCAATCAGCCCCAGCATTTT
cdr3_aa: CASSSLYSNQPQHF
v_call: TRBV28
j_call: TRBJ1-5
clone_size: .
d_call: .

cdr3_nt: TGTGCCAGCAGCTTAACGTCTAGCGGGGGGGGAGATACGCAGTATTTT
cdr3_aa: CASSLTSSGGGDTQYF
v_call: TRBV7-6
j_call: TRBJ2-3
clone_size: .
d_call: TRBD2

cdr3_nt: TGTGCCAGCAGCTTAGTAGGGACACCCATCTCTGGAAACACCATATATTTT
cdr3_aa: CASSLVGTPISGNTIYF
v_call: TRBV7-6
j_call: TRBJ1-3
clone_size: .
d_call: .

cdr3_nt: TGTGCCAGCAGTGCCCGGACAGGGAGGAACACTGAAGCTTTCTTT
cdr3_aa: CASSARTGRNTEAFF
v_call: TRBV6-1
j_call: TRBJ1-1
clone_size: .
d_call: TRBD1

cdr3_nt: TGTGCCAGCAGCCAAGGTCCAGATACGCAGTATTTT
cdr3_aa: CASSQGPDTQYF
v_call: TRBV4-2
j_call: TRBJ2-3
clone_size: .
d_call: .

cdr3_nt: TGTGCCAGCAGCGTAGTGGGACAGGGCGGCCATGGCTACACCTTC
cdr3_aa: CASSVVGQGGHGYTF
v_call: TRBV9
j_call: TRBJ1-2
clone_size: .
d_call: TRBD1

cdr3_nt: TGTGCCACCGCCCCCCGGGACAGAAACTATGGCTACACCTTC
cdr3_aa: CATAPRDRNYGYTF
v_call: TRBV19
j_call: TRBJ1-2
clone_size: once
d_call: TRBD1

cdr3_nt: TGCGCCAGCAGCCAAGATCTCGGGTATCAGCCCCAGCATTTT
cdr3_aa: CASSQDLGYQPQHF
v_call: TRBV4-3
j_call: TRBJ1-5
clone_size: .
d_call: .

cdr3_nt: TGTGCCAGCAAAATGACAGGCTCCTACGAGCAGTACTTC
cdr3_aa: CASKMTGSYEQYF
v_call: TRBV28
j_call: TRBJ2-7
clone_size: .
d_call: .